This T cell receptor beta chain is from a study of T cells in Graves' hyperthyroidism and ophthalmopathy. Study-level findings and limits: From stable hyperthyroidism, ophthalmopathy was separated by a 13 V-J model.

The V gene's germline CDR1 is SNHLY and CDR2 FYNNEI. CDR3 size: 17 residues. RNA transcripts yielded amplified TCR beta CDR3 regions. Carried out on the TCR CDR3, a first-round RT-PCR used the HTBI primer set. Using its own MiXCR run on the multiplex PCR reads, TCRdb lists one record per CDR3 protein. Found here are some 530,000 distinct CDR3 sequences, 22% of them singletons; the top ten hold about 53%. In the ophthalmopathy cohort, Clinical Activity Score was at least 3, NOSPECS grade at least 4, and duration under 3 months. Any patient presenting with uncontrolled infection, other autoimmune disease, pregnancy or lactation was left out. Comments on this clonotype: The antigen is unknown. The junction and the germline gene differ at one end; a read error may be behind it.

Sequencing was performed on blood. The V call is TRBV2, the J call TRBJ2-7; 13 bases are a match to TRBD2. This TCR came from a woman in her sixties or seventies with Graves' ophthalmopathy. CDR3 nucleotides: TGCGCCAGCAGCCAAGAGGCTCCGGGACTAGCGGGAAGCGAGCAGTACTTC. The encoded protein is CASSQEAPGLAGSEQYF.